This T cell receptor beta chain was obtained from a study of OX40 agonist ivuxolimab in advanced cancers. About the full investigation: Ivuxolimab was an agonistic, fully human IgG2 monoclonal antibody directed against OX40 (CD134), a costimulatory receptor. Intravenous ivuxolimab was administered to patients every 2 weeks at six dose levels: 0.01, 0.1, 0.3, 1.5, 3 and 10 mg/kg. Of the roughly 52 patients in dose escalation, about 20 had hepatocellular carcinoma, about 15 had melanoma, 9 had renal cell carcinoma and 9 had head and neck cancer. A male proportion of around 80% and a mean age of approximately 60 years, ranging from about 20 to 79, were recorded for the dose-escalation cohort. Patients were allowed to have had prior anti-PD-1, anti-PD-L1 or anti-CTLA-4 therapy, and about 40% of the dose-escalation patients had been treated with checkpoint inhibitors. Three dose-escalation patients achieved partial responses, one with hepatocellular carcinoma and two with cutaneous melanoma. Peripheral TCRbeta sequencing aimed to test whether ivuxolimab altered TCR sequence diversity and caused clonal T-cell expansion. The paper reports the monotherapy dose-escalation portion (N of about 50 patients) of the phase I ivuxolimab trial. Study-wide conclusions, independent of this receptor: Low levels of normalized T-cell clonal expansion were also seen in some patients who did not respond. The antigen specificity of the clonally expanded peripheral T cells was not determined. In the 0.1-3.0 mg/kg groups, partial responders were among the patients with the lowest normalized peripheral clonal expansion, particularly in CD8+ T cells. After ivuxolimab, expanded clones were on average more numerous among CD8+ T cells than among CD4+ T cells. Clonal expansion of both CD4+ and CD8+ blood T cells was observed from baseline to week 6 at doses 0.1 to 3.0 mg/kg.

For sequencing of the TCRbeta CDR3 region, genomic DNA was extracted from the sorted cells. TCRbeta CDR3 regions were sequenced using the immunoSEQ Assay. Imported from immuneACCESS, the table was reduced by TCRdb to in-frame sequences with V and J called. These copies leave out some clones; in studies compared against another copy, an unresolved V gene accounts for under half, and the cause of the remainder is not known. The sample data list about 80,000 clones, and approximately 92% of these were observed just once. Of the sample, less than 10% falls within the top ten clones. Patients with autoimmune disease history or receiving systemic immunosuppression were excluded from the trial. Peripheral blood for TCR sequencing was collected from all dose cohorts at baseline, on cycle 4 day 1, and on cycle 7 day 1. Samples came from an open-label, multicenter, first-in-human phase I dose-escalation trial of ivuxolimab. Adults with locally advanced or metastatic melanoma, renal cell, hepatocellular, or head and neck squamous cell carcinoma were enrolled in the trial. Before TCR sequencing, CD4+ T cells and CD8+ T cells from peripheral blood were sorted into separate populations.

For this clone: Its target antigen remains unknown. Nothing much larger sits one base from this clone, and base qualities are not available.

At the junction V is shortened by 1 base and J by 6 bases, with 5 bases in between. The CDR3 numbers 12 residues from cysteine through phenylalanine. Only the CDR3 region is kept as DNA, spanning 36 bases read in frame from base 1. Per the germline V gene (reference sequence), SEHNR is the CDR1 and FQNEAQ is the CDR2. This material consisted of CD4+ or CD8+ T cells sorted from blood, taken in a trial of the OX40 agonist ivuxolimab. The sequence links TRBV7-9 to TRBJ2-3; a confident D gene designation cannot be given. This clonotype originated in an adult with an advanced solid tumor such as melanoma, head and neck, liver or kidney cancer. The CDR3 protein sequence reads: CASSLGRDTQYF. The DNA sequence follows: TGTGCCAGCAGCTTAGGTAGGGATACGCAGTATTTT.